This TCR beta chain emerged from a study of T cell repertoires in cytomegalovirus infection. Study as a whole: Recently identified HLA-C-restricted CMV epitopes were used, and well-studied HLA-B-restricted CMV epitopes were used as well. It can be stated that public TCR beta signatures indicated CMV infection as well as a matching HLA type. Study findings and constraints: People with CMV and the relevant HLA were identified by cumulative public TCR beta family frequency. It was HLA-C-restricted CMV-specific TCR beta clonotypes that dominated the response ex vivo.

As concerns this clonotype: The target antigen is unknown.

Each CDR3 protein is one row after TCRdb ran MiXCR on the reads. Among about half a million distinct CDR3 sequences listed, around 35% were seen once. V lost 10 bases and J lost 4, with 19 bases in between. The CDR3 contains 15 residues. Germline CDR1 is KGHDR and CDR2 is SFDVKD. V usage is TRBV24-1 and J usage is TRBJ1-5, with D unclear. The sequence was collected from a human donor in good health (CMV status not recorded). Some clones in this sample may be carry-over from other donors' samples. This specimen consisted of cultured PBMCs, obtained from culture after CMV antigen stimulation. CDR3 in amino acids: CATLDSGYCNQPQHF. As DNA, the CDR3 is TGTGCCACTTTAGATTCCGGGTATTGTAATCAGCCCCAGCATTTT.